The rows below give T cell receptor beta chains drawn from one sample of a study of spatial heterogeneity in lung cancer. TCRdb reprocessed the 5' RACE reads via MiXCR and lists one record per CDR3 protein. The table shows thousands of distinct CDR3 sequences, with 7.8% occurring only once. Sequenced material: lung tumor tissue, taken at surgery. The receptors derive from a female donor with early-stage non-small cell lung cancer. The CDR3 runs from the conserved cysteine through the conserved F or W. The D gene is left open where the match is weak. Clone size is not always given. Where it is, it says once, few, many or a class for expanded clones.

d_gene	j_gene	abundance	v_gene	CDR3aa	CDR3nt
.	TRBJ2-1	.	TRBV12-3/TRBV12-4	CASSLEWTKYNEQFF	TGTGCCAGCAGTTTAGAGTGGACTAAATACAATGAGCAGTTCTTC
.	TRBJ2-5	medium-sized	TRBV20-1	CSARDFRGVRLAQETQYF	TGCAGTGCTAGAGATTTTCGGGGAGTCAGACTTGCACAAGAGACCCAGTACTTC
.	TRBJ1-1	medium-sized	TRBV19	CASSMVGGRGTEAFF	TGTGCCAGTAGTATGGTGGGGGGGCGCGGGACTGAAGCTTTCTTT
.	TRBJ1-6	few	TRBV12-3/TRBV12-4	CASSLSGNNSPLHF	TGTGCCAGCAGTTTATCCGGTAATAATTCACCCCTCCACTTT
TRBD2	TRBJ2-3	medium-sized	TRBV3-1	CASSQLPSGSSDTQYF	TGTGCCAGCAGCCAATTGCCTAGCGGGAGTTCAGATACGCAGTATTTT
.	TRBJ1-5	.	TRBV7-2	CASSFGQVGNQPQHF	TGTGCCAGCAGCTTTGGCCAGGTTGGCAATCAGCCCCAGCATTTT
TRBD1	TRBJ1-4	large	TRBV27	CASRTGFNEKLFF	TGTGCCAGCAGGACAGGGTTTAATGAAAAACTGTTTTTT
.	TRBJ2-3	few	TRBV6-2/TRBV6-3	CASSSYSGSSSTDTQYF	TGTGCCAGCAGTTCCTACAGTGGGAGTAGTAGCACAGATACGCAGTATTTT
TRBD1	TRBJ2-1	.	TRBV4-1	CASSQADRVNEQFF	TGCGCCAGCAGCCAAGCCGACAGGGTGAATGAGCAGTTCTTC
.	TRBJ2-3	medium-sized	TRBV15	CATSRTDTQYF	TGTGCCACCAGCAGGACAGATACGCAGTATTTT
TRBD2	TRBJ2-2	few	TRBV9	CASSADSSGRELFF	TGTGCCAGCAGCGCAGACTCTAGCGGCAGGGAGCTGTTTTTT
TRBD1	TRBJ2-3	medium-sized	TRBV6-5	CASSFSTGGRVVTQYF	TGTGCCAGCAGTTTCAGCACAGGGGGCAGGGTGGTTACGCAGTATTTT
TRBD2	TRBJ2-1	.	TRBV20-1	CSARRPLAGAYNEQFF	TGCAGTGCTCGACGCCCGCTAGCGGGGGCCTACAATGAGCAGTTCTTC
TRBD2	TRBJ2-2	many	TRBV20-1	CSALGLAGGTNTEELFF	TGCAGTGCCTTAGGACTAGCGGGGGGGACAAACACCGAGGAGCTGTTTTTT
TRBD1	TRBJ1-2	many	TRBV19	CASSPRDRGFGGYTF	TGTGCCAGTAGTCCCCGGGACAGGGGATTCGGGGGCTACACCTTC
.	TRBJ2-2	medium-sized	TRBV4-3	CASSQDRGSGTGELFF	TGCGCCAGCAGCCAAGATCGGGGGTCCGGAACCGGGGAGCTGTTTTTT
.	TRBJ1-2	few	TRBV6-2/TRBV6-3	CASTEDGYTF	TGTGCCAGCACTGAGGATGGCTACACCTTC
TRBD1	TRBJ2-1	medium-sized	TRBV6-5	CASRNHRGRYNEQFF	TGTGCCAGCAGAAATCACAGGGGGCGCTACAATGAGCAGTTCTTC
.	TRBJ2-2	medium-sized	TRBV4-2	CASSQDRRASGTNTGELFF	TGTGCCAGCAGCCAAGACAGGCGGGCTAGTGGGACGAACACCGGGGAGCTGTTTTTT